This T cell receptor (beta chain) was profiled in a study of vaccination effects on CD4 cells after COVID-19 (dated by TCRdb to 2021 to 2024). A note on the overall study: Participants received two doses of either the BNT162b2 or the mRNA-1273 mRNA SARS-CoV-2 vaccine. The full study included around nine COVID-19 convalescent patients and several SARS-CoV-2-naive healthy vaccine recipients. Cultures from other donors in the study were sequenced with the Oncomine TCR Beta short-read assay on an Illumina iSeq 100. In both COVID-19 convalescent patients and infection-naive vaccine recipients, the study compared SARS-CoV-2 spike-specific CD4+ TCR repertoires from before mRNA vaccination with those from after it.

This clone was seen a handful of times. There is no known antigen for this receptor. Base qualities are not recorded, but no much larger clone differs from it by a single base. In the ViraFEST assay, PBMC were stimulated with viral peptide pools, and TCR sequencing was then used to find antigen-specific CD4+ T cell clonotypes based on their expansion. After approximately eleven days of culture, CD4+ T cells were isolated with the EasySep CD4+ T cell isolation kit. The absence of prior SARS-CoV-2 infection in healthy vaccine recipients was confirmed by negative nucleocapsid antibodies before and after vaccination. Some 2 million PBMC per well were cultured with approximately 10 ug/ml peptides in IMDM containing 5% human AB serum, approximately 9.9 IU/ml IL-2 and gentamicin. Half of the culture medium was replaced with fresh IL-2-containing medium on days 3 and 7. Unless otherwise noted, each peptide stimulation condition was cultured in triplicate wells. PBMC were separated from whole blood using Ficoll-Paque Plus gradient centrifugation and were then either cryopreserved at -140C or used fresh. The overlapping peptide pools covered the spike proteins of SARS-CoV-2 as well as those of the common cold coronaviruses HCoV-NL63, HCoV-OC43 and HCoV-229E. Genomic DNA was extracted from cultured CD4+ T cells with the QIAamp micro DNA kit.

V is shortened by 5 bases, J by 0 bases, and the region joining them spans 10 bases. Counted from cysteine to phenylalanine, this CDR3 has 15 amino acids. CDR3 DNA only is kept here, 45 bases in frame from base 1. CDR1 and CDR2, per the germline V gene (reference sequence), are SEHNR and FQNEAQ. General study outcomes and caveats: At late post-vaccination timepoints, both infection-induced and vaccine-induced clones showed marked clonal contraction, consistent with waning T cell responses. The study was limited by a small number of convalescent patients, and early post-infection timepoints were lacking. In healthy vaccine recipients, vaccine-induced clones were almost all SARS-CoV-2 mono-reactive, with only 1 of 255 cross-reactive with common cold coronaviruses.

Library preparation used the immunoSEQ multiplex PCR assay. DNA from the cultured and isolated CD4+ T cells underwent TCR beta CDR3 sequencing. Processing in the source paper ran as follows. Non-productive TCR sequences were removed and reads were trimmed to the CDR3 region, keeping CDR3s of at least 7 amino acids. The MANAFEST web app was used to pick out antigen-specific clonotypes by comparing their expansion in peptide wells with that in reference cultures. Positive clones required FDR<0.05 expansion versus reference and all other wells, odds ratio above 5, and frequency above 0.1% in two replicate wells. A clonotype was called cross-reactive if it was significantly expanded both in SARS-CoV-2 spike wells and in at least one common cold coronavirus spike condition. CDR3 similarity was assessed by Levenshtein distance using the stringdist R package, and unrooted trees were constructed with ape in R 3.6.1. The immuneACCESS repertoire file appears here via TCRdb, limited to in-frame rearrangements. These files lack a portion of the clones; in checked studies, under half of the deficit traces to unresolved V genes, and the cause of the others is not known. V and J calls and clone size are as listed in that table; D and trimming were resolved from the DNA. The sample table lists about 31,000 clones, roughly 62% of them with a count of one. The ten largest make up 28% of the sample.

The receptor was derived from a human donor who received a COVID-19 vaccine. Specimen: CD4+ T cells from PBMCs cultured with HCoV-229E spike peptides, collected before COVID-19 vaccination. In light of the paper, this sample's cell subset or site label describes: HCoV-229E spike overlapping peptide pool stimulation. The chain employs TRBV7-9 and TRBJ1-4, and TRBD1 may be the D gene, going by 6 matching bases. CDR3 protein: CASSAQGTTNEKLFF. The DNA sequence is given as TGTGCCAGCAGCGCTCAGGGGACAACTAATGAAAAACTGTTTTTT.